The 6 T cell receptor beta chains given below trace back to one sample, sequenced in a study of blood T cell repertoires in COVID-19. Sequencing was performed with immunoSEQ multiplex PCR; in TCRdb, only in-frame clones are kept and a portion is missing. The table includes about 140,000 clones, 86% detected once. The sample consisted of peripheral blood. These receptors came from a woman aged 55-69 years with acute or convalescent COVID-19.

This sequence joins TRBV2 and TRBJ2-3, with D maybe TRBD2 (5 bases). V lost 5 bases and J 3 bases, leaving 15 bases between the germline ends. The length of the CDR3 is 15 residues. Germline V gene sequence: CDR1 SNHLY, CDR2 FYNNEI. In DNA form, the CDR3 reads TGTGCCAGCAGTCCAACCGGGATATCTACAGATACGCAGTATTTT. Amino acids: CASSPTGISTDTQYF.

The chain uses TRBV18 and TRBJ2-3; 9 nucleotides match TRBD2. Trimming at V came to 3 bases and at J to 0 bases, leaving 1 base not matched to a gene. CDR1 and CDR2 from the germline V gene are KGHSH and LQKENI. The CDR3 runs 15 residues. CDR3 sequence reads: CASSPSGGSTDTQYF. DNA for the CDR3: TGTGCCAGCTCACCTAGCGGGGGAAGCACAGATACGCAGTATTTT.

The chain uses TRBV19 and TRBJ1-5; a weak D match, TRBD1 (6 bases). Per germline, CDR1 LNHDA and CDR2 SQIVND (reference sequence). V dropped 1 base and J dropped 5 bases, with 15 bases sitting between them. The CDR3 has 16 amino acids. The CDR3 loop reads CASSIGFDRRYQPQHF. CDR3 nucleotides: TGTGCCAGTAGTATAGGCTTCGACAGGAGATATCAGCCCCAGCATTTT.

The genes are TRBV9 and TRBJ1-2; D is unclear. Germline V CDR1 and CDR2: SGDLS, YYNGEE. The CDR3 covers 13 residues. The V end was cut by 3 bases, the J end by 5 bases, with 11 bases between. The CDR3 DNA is TGTGCCAGCAGCGGCCGGGAAGGTTATGGCTACACCTTC. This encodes CASSGREGYGYTF.

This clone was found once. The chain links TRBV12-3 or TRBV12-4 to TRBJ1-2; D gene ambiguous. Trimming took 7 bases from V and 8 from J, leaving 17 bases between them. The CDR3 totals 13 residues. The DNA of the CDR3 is TGTGCCAGCACCTATGAGGTGGTTCAGGGCTACACCTTC. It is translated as CASTYEVVQGYTF.

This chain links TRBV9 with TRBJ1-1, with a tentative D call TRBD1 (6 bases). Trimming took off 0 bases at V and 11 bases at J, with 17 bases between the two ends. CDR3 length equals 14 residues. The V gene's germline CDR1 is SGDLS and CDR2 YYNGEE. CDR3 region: CASSVEQGTLGAFF. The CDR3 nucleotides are TGTGCCAGCAGCGTAGAACAGGGAACCCTCGGGGCTTTCTTT.